The sample holds a few counts of the clone carrying this T cell receptor beta chain. This record comes from a study of blood T cell repertoires in COVID-19. The CDR3 runs to 16 residues. Germline lookup yields CDR1 LGHNA and CDR2 YNFKEQ. The germline V and J ends were trimmed by 0 bases and 1 base, with 11 bases remaining between them. Data came from immunoSEQ multiplex PCR; TCRdb stores just in-frame clones and leaves some out. The sample lists over 100,000 clones; 70% to 90% were seen once. The TCR comes from a man aged 50-60 years with acute or convalescent COVID-19. The chain couples TRBV4-2 to TRBJ2-3; tentatively, D is TRBD2 (6 bases). Sequencing was performed on peripheral blood. The CDR3 loop is CASSQDLASGTDTQYF. The CDR3 DNA sequence: TGTGCCAGCAGCCAAGATCTGGCTAGCGGCACAGATACGCAGTATTTT.